One and the same sample provided the 21 T cell receptor beta chains below, sequenced in a study of shared clonotypes between healthy human individuals. Generated by immunoSEQ multiplex PCR, the TCRdb table keeps only in-frame clones and is missing some. The data contain roughly 2 million clones, roughly 94% of them singletons. The sequenced material came from naive CD4+ T cells sorted from blood. Described subset: CD45RA+ positively selected. These receptors were obtained from a man younger than 30 in good health.

The rearrangement links TRBV4-1 to TRBJ2-2; D remains ambiguous. CDR1 and CDR2 from the germline V gene are MGHRA and YSYEKL. The V gene lost 3 bases and the J gene lost 5 bases, with 10 bases spanning the gap. The CDR3 sequence is 14 residues long. CDR3 DNA sequence: TGCGCCAGCAGCCACCCTGGTAAAACCGGGGAGCTGTTTTTT. As protein: CASSHPGKTGELFF.

The rearrangement links TRBV18 to TRBJ1-1, with 8 bases identical to TRBD1. V was pared by 1 base and J by 1 base, with 11 bases of the junction left unmatched. CDR3 length: 18 amino acids. Germline V gene data show CDR1 as KGHSH and CDR2 as LQKENI. CDR3 in DNA: TGTGCCAGCTCACCACTTCCAGGGGGCATGATGGCGAACACTGAAGCTTTCTTT. It specifies CASSPLPGGMMANTEAFF.

The genes are TRBV7-2 and TRBJ2-3; no clear D gene. Germline V lookup: CDR1 SGHTA, CDR2 FQGNSA. The V gene lost 4 bases and the J gene lost 6 bases, with 11 bases spanning the gap. CDR3 length: 13 amino acids. The CDR3 is CASSSVYGDTQYF. CDR3 DNA sequence: TGTGCCAGCAGCTCAGTTTATGGGGATACGCAGTATTTT.

The chain employs TRBV30 and TRBJ1-6, with TRBD1 matching 11 bases. From germline, CDR1 is GTSNPN and CDR2 SVGIG (reference sequence). The CDR3 runs to 16 residues. V was clipped by 0 bases and J by 12 bases; unmatched bases: 10. CDR3 in DNA: TGTGCCTGGAGTGTATTTTCGGGGACAGGGGGTCTACCCCTCCACTTT. It yields the protein CAWSVFSGTGGLPLHF.

V gene TRBV7-2 combines with J gene TRBJ2-5; 13 nucleotides agree with TRBD2. V was clipped by 4 bases and J by 7 bases; unmatched bases: 9. The CDR3 contains 16 residues. CDR1 is SGHTA and CDR2 is FQGNSA in the germline V gene. In DNA, the CDR3 is TGTGCCAGCAGCTCTCGGACTAGCGGGGGCCCGGGGACCCAGTACTTC. Amino acids: CASSSRTSGGPGTQYF.

This chain uses TRBV4-3 with TRBJ1-5, with D hard to call. The V end lost 0 bases, the J end lost 0 bases, and 6 bases lay between the germline ends. This CDR3 has 15 residues. Germline CDR1 and CDR2: LGHNA and YSLEER. The CDR3 DNA sequence: TGCGCCAGCAGCCAAGAAGGATATAGCAATCAGCCCCAGCATTTT. Protein product: CASSQEGYSNQPQHF.

A single count supports this clone. The rearrangement uses TRBV11-2 and TRBJ1-6; possibly TRBD1 for D (5 bases). CDR1 and CDR2 from the germline V gene are SGHAT and FQNNGV. Trimming took 5 bases from V and 9 from J, leaving 14 bases between them. CDR3 length equals 14 residues. CDR3 amino acids: CASSPTGAGSPLHF. The CDR3 coding sequence is TGTGCCAGCAGCCCTACCGGGGCCGGTTCACCCCTCCACTTT. The whole variable domain, remainder taken from reference TRBV11-2 and TRBJ1-6, is EAGVAQSPRYKIIEKRQSVAFWCNPISGHATLYWYQQILGQGPKLLIQFQNNGVVDDSQLPKDRFSAERLKGVDSTLKIQPAKLEDSAVYLCASSPTGAGSPLHFGNGTRLTVT.

The genes are TRBV5-4 and TRBJ2-2; D remains ambiguous. V lost 4 bases to trimming and J lost 2 bases, with 6 bases between them. The CDR3 runs to 13 residues. Germline lookup yields CDR1 SGHNT and CDR2 YYREEE (reference sequence). CDR3 DNA: TGTGCCAGCAGCCCTAGTAACACCGGGGAGCTGTTTTTT. This codes for CASSPSNTGELFF.

This chain joins TRBV27 and TRBJ2-3, with 12 nucleotides matching TRBD2. Germline V gene data show CDR1 as MNHEY and CDR2 as SMNVEV (reference sequence). The CDR3 is made up of 17 amino acids. J was trimmed by 5 bases and V by 5 bases; bases with no gene match: 11. In DNA, the CDR3 is TGTGCCAGCAGTGCCAAGACTAGCGGGAGAATTCGAGATACGCAGTATTTT. Protein product: CASSAKTSGRIRDTQYF.

The J gene is TRBJ2-7, the V gene TRBV27; 7 bases are shared with TRBD1. The germline gives CDR1 MNHEY, CDR2 SMNVEV (reference sequence). This CDR3 has 13 amino acids. V dropped 5 bases and J dropped 9; count of bases not matched to a gene: 10. The CDR3 DNA reads TGTGCCAGCAGTGAGATACAGGGGTCCGCGCAGTACTTC. It specifies CASSEIQGSAQYF.

J is TRBJ2-5 and V is TRBV7-2; 10 bases map to TRBD1. From germline, CDR1 is SGHTA and CDR2 FQGNSA. This CDR3 is 16 amino acids long. J lost 5 bases, V lost 4 bases, and 10 bases had no gene match. CDR3 region: CASSSETGGIKETQYF. In DNA, the CDR3 is TGTGCCAGCAGCTCAGAGACAGGGGGCATAAAGGAGACCCAGTACTTC.

The chain recombines TRBV29-1 with TRBJ1-5; the D gene is possibly TRBD1 (6 bases). The CDR3 consists of 13 residues. Trimming shortened V by 6 bases and J by 4 bases, and 13 bases separated the two germline ends. Germline V lookup: CDR1 SQVTM, CDR2 ANQGSEA. CDR3 amino acids: CSVRTDYNQPQHF. The CDR3 DNA sequence: TGCAGCGTAAGGACAGATTATAATCAGCCCCAGCATTTT.

The chain carries TRBV6-5 and TRBJ2-7, with D possibly being TRBD1 (5 bases). CDR3 length: 13 residues. Germline lookup yields CDR1 MNHEY and CDR2 SVGAGI. Trimming took 4 bases from V and 3 from J, leaving 10 bases between them. The CDR3 reads CASSSRQIYEQYF. For the CDR3, the DNA is TGTGCCAGCAGTTCCCGACAGATCTACGAGCAGTACTTC.

The chain recombines TRBV4-1 with TRBJ1-2; 8 bases fit TRBD1. Per the germline V gene, CDR1 is MGHRA and CDR2 is YSYEKL. CDR3 length: 16 residues. V shed 0 bases, J shed 4 bases, and the junction held 7 bases outside the gene matches. CDR3 amino acids: CASSQDRGQGAYGYTF. CDR3 DNA sequence: TGCGCCAGCAGCCAAGATAGGGGCCAGGGGGCCTATGGCTACACCTTC.

This clone was found once. The V gene is TRBV6-6, the J gene TRBJ2-7; TRBD1 matches 9 bases. Germline CDR1 MNHNY, CDR2 SVGAGI (reference sequence). There are 12 residues in the CDR3. V shed 8 bases and J 4 bases; nucleotides not matched to a gene: 3. In nucleotides, the CDR3 is TGTGCCAGCCAACAGGGGGCGTACGAGCAGTACTTC. It translates to CASQQGAYEQYF.

CDR3: CASSPLGRGNEQYF. The CDR3 nucleotides read TGTGCCAGCAGCCCCCTCGGCAGGGGGAACGAGCAGTACTTC. The chain carries TRBV6-6 and TRBJ2-7; 7 bases are shared with TRBD1. The CDR3 contains 14 residues. From germline, CDR1 is MNHNY and CDR2 SVGAGI (reference sequence). The J segment lost 5 bases and the V segment lost 6 bases, leaving 10 bases of the junction unmatched.

This chain joins TRBV5-1 and TRBJ2-5; perhaps D is TRBD1 or TRBD2 (5 bases each). The ends were cut back, 0 bases at V and 5 bases at J, with 17 bases in the middle. CDR3 length: 16 residues. CDR1 SGHRS and CDR2 YFSETQ come from the germline V gene. CDR3 sequence (DNA): TGCGCCAGCAGCTTGGCGTGGGGGAACTTCCAGGAGACCCAGTACTTC. Translation: CASSLAWGNFQETQYF. The full variable domain, in which reference TRBV5-1 and TRBJ2-5 provide the parts outside the CDR3, is KAGVTQTPRYLIKTRGQQVTLSCSPISGHRSVSWYQQTPGQGLQFLFEYFSETQRNKGNFPGRFSGRQFSNSRSEMNVSTLELGDSALYLCASSLAWGNFQETQYFGPGTRLLVL.

The chain joins TRBV5-4 to TRBJ2-7, with 7 bases fitting TRBD1. There are 16 residues in the CDR3. Per the germline V gene, CDR1 is SGHNT and CDR2 is YYREEE (reference sequence). V lost 4 bases to trimming and J lost 1 base; unmatched junction nucleotides: 11. Here the CDR3 reads CASSLSTGTLSYEQYF. The CDR3 nucleotides read TGTGCCAGCAGCCTGTCGACAGGGACCTTGTCCTACGAGCAGTACTTC.

The chain couples TRBV18 to TRBJ1-2; no reliable D call. Germline V gives CDR1 KGHSH, CDR2 LQKENI. V was pared by 4 bases and J by 0 bases, with 12 bases between. CDR3 length: 15 amino acids. The CDR3 loop is CASSRWEDPNYGYTF. CDR3 nucleotide sequence: TGTGCCAGCTCACGCTGGGAGGACCCTAACTATGGCTACACCTTC.

This sequence joins TRBV6-6 and TRBJ1-6; D is uncertain. The V gene lost 6 bases and the J gene lost 9 bases, with 12 bases spanning the gap. The CDR3 is 13 amino acids. The germline gives CDR1 MNHNY, CDR2 SVGAGI (reference sequence). In DNA, the CDR3 is TGTGCCAGCAGCCCCACAGTAGTTTCACCCCTCCACTTT. It codes for CASSPTVVSPLHF.

The chain's CDR3 is CASSSRWGGYTF. CDR3 sequence (DNA): TGTGCCAGCAGCTCCAGATGGGGGGGCTACACCTTC. The rearrangement joins TRBV7-8 to TRBJ1-2; D is possibly TRBD1 (5 bases). This CDR3 is built from 12 residues. V was cut by 4 bases and J by 8 bases, with 11 bases left in between. Germline assignment: CDR1 SGHVS and CDR2 FQNEAQ.